This T cell receptor beta chain was observed in a study of cytomegalovirus exposure and HLA in healthy donors. The CDR3 has 14 residues. V dropped 3 bases and J dropped 1 base, with 9 bases sitting between them. Germline V CDR1 and CDR2: MNHNY, SVGAGI (reference sequence). PCR was performed using 60 Vbeta and 13 Jbeta primers. Repertoires were generated with immunoSEQ multiplex PCR, while TCRdb's copy carries only in-frame clones and drops some. The listing contains some 200,000 clones. Sequenced: PBMCs. The receptor was derived from a girl aged 2 to 9 in good health and CMV-seropositive. V usage is TRBV6-6 and J usage is TRBJ1-1; weak D call: TRBD1 (5 bases). The CDR3 is CASSYTGENTEAFF. The CDR3 DNA sequence: TGTGCCAGCAGTTATACAGGAGAGAACACTGAAGCTTTCTTT.